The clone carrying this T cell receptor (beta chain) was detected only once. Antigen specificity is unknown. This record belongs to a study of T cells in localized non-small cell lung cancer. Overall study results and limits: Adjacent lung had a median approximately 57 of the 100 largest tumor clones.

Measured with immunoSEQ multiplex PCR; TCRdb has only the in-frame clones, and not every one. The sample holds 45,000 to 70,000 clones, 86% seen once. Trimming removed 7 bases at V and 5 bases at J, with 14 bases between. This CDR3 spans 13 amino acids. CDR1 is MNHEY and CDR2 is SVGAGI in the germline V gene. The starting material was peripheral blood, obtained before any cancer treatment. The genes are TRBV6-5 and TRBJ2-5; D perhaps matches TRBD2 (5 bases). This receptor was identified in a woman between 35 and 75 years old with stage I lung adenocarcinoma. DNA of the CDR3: TGTGCCAGCATTCGGGCGGGCGGGGAGACCCAGTACTTC. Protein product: CASIRAGGETQYF.